The 16 T cell receptor beta chains listed next were all sequenced from one sample in a study of beta chain features in type 1 diabetes. Study-wide points: Moderate but significant shortening of TCRB CDR3s was recorded in all four CD4+ subsets from Type 1 diabetes patients.

Sequencing targeted expressed TCRB transcripts, as all isolated RNA had been reverse transcribed. TCRdb keeps only in-frame clones here, not all; method: immunoSEQ multiplex PCR. This table holds about 340,000 clones, approximately 13% found once. These receptors have no known antigen. Source material: naive CD4+ T cells from blood. These receptors came from a young woman with type 1 diabetes.

V and J are TRBV28 and TRBJ2-7; 14 nucleotides match TRBD2. With V trimmed by 6 bases and J by 3 bases, 7 bases remained unmatched. The CDR3 totals 16 residues. CDR1 is MDHEN and CDR2 is SYDVKM in the germline V gene. CDR3 in amino acids: CASSGTSGRTLYEQYF. CDR3 DNA: TGTGCCAGCAGCGGGACTAGCGGGAGAACCCTCTACGAGCAGTACTTC.

This clone has more than one count but fewer than ten. V is TRBV7-3 and J is TRBJ2-2, with D tentatively TRBD2 (6 bases). The CDR3 runs to 16 residues. Germline V gene lookup returns CDR1 SGHTA and CDR2 FQGTGA. The germline V and J ends were trimmed by 1 base and 2 bases, with 11 bases remaining between them. Written as DNA, the CDR3 is TGTGCCAGCAGCTTAATGGGGACTTCCAACACCGGGGAGCTGTTTTTT. This translates into CASSLMGTSNTGELFF.

The chain has TRBV6-5 and TRBJ1-2; 7 bases agree with TRBD1. The CDR3 consists of 15 residues. Per the germline V gene, CDR1 is MNHEY and CDR2 is SVGAGI. After removal of 7 bases from V and 4 bases from J, the junction contained 12 bases not matched to a gene. The CDR3 coding sequence is TGTGCCAGCACCCCGCACGTGGGACAGAGCTATGGCTACACCTTC. Translating it yields CASTPHVGQSYGYTF.

The chain employs TRBV5-1 and TRBJ2-1; 9 bases fit TRBD2. The CDR3 runs to 16 residues. V was pared by 4 bases and J by 6 bases, with 11 bases of the junction left unmatched. CDR1 and CDR2 from the germline V gene are SGHRS and YFSETQ. The CDR3 reads CASSHQSGLAFNEQFF. The CDR3 region has the DNA TGCGCCAGCAGCCACCAATCGGGACTAGCCTTCAATGAGCAGTTCTTC. Supplemented by reference TRBV5-1 and TRBJ2-1, the full variable domain reads KAGVTQTPRYLIKTRGQQVTLSCSPISGHRSVSWYQQTPGQGLQFLFEYFSETQRNKGNFPGRFSGRQFSNSRSEMNVSTLELGDSALYLCASSHQSGLAFNEQFFGPGTRLTVL.

J is TRBJ1-1 and V is TRBV7-2, with a tentative D call TRBD1 (5 bases). This CDR3 has 15 residues. V was trimmed by 6 bases and J by 12 bases, leaving 26 bases between them. Germline V gene data show CDR1 as SGHTA and CDR2 as FQGNSA. DNA of the CDR3: TGTGCCAGCAGACTACCGGTGACCGGGACTCCGAAGACTTTCTTT. Translated: CASRLPVTGTPKTFF.

V gene TRBV25-1 combines with J gene TRBJ2-1, with TRBD2 as a possible D gene (5 bases). Trimming removed 6 bases at V and 2 bases at J, with 14 bases between. The CDR3 has 15 amino acids. The germline V gene has CDR1 MGHDK and CDR2 SYGVNS. CDR3: CASRKGYSAYNEQFF. The CDR3 nucleotides are TGTGCCAGCAGGAAGGGATATAGCGCCTACAATGAGCAGTTCTTC.

V is TRBV7-9 and J is TRBJ2-3; D is undetermined. Trimming cost V 5 bases and J 0 bases, with 15 bases left between them. CDR1 is SEHNR and CDR2 is FQNEAQ in the germline V gene (reference sequence). The length of the CDR3 is 16 residues. CDR3 bases: TGTGCCAGCAGCCCGCACAGCTTTTCTAGCACAGATACGCAGTATTTT. Encoded protein: CASSPHSFSSTDTQYF.

This clone showed up just a few times. The chain is built from TRBV7-9 and TRBJ2-3; 7 nucleotides align to TRBD2. This CDR3 is 17 amino acids long. Trimming took 4 bases from V and 2 from J; bases not matched to a gene: 12. Germline-derived CDR1 and CDR2 are SEHNR and FQNEAQ (reference sequence). This chain's CDR3 is CASSSRSGRATTDTQYF. CDR3 DNA sequence: TGTGCCAGCAGCTCACGGTCGGGGAGGGCCACCACAGATACGCAGTATTTT.

There are a few counts of this clone. The CDR3 coding sequence is TGTGCCAGCAGCTCCCAACTAGCGGGAGGGAGGGAGACCCAGTACTTC. Its protein is CASSSQLAGGRETQYF. This rearrangement joins TRBV11-2 to TRBJ2-5; 13 bases align to TRBD2. Trimming took 4 bases from V and 5 from J; bases not matched to a gene: 7. This CDR3 spans 16 amino acids. Germline V gives CDR1 SGHAT, CDR2 FQNNGV.

The chain uses TRBV5-1 and TRBJ2-1; 8 nucleotides line up with TRBD2. Germline lookup yields CDR1 SGHRS and CDR2 YFSETQ. Losses at the gene ends were 0 bases for V and 9 bases for J; bases not matched to a gene: 14. The CDR3 runs to 17 residues. CDR3 in amino acids: CASSLEIAGWILSEQFF. The CDR3 DNA reads TGCGCCAGCAGCTTGGAAATAGCGGGATGGATTCTTAGTGAGCAGTTCTTC.

This rearrangement joins TRBV11-2 to TRBJ1-2, with 9 bases matching TRBD1. The CDR3 contains 14 residues. V trimming: 2 bases; J trimming: 4 bases; junction bases outside the gene matches: 2. The V gene's germline CDR1 is SGHAT and CDR2 FQNNGV. Here the CDR3 reads CASSLTGGGYGYTF. The CDR3 nucleotides are TGTGCCAGCAGCTTAACAGGGGGCGGCTATGGCTACACCTTC.

This clone came up a few times. The chain has TRBV5-1 and TRBJ2-2; a possible D gene is TRBD2 (5 bases). The CDR3 contains 16 residues. Between the trimmed V and J ends, which lost 4 bases and 2 bases, there was a span of 15 bases. In germline, CDR1 is SGHRS, CDR2 YFSETQ. CDR3 sequence reads: CASSAEGATNTGELFF. The CDR3 DNA reads TGCGCCAGCAGCGCCGAGGGAGCGACAAACACCGGGGAGCTGTTTTTT.

The sample holds a few counts of this clone. The chain couples TRBV28 to TRBJ2-7; D is possibly TRBD2 (6 bases). V lost 8 bases to trimming and J lost 0 bases, with 14 bases between them. CDR1 and CDR2 (germline): MDHEN, SYDVKM. This CDR3 has 14 residues. CDR3: CASLEGTASYEQYF. Written as DNA, the CDR3 is TGTGCCAGCCTAGAGGGGACTGCCTCCTACGAGCAGTACTTC.

This chain links TRBV29-1 with TRBJ1-4; 9 bases fit TRBD1. The CDR3 is made up of 16 amino acids. Per the germline V gene, CDR1 is SQVTM and CDR2 is ANQGSEA. J gave up 5 bases and V 6 bases, and 13 bases lay outside the gene matches. The DNA of the CDR3 is TGCAGCGTGTCGGGACAGGGATTGGGCCCAAATGAAAAACTGTTTTTT. It codes for CSVSGQGLGPNEKLFF. Supplemented by reference TRBV29-1 and TRBJ1-4, the full variable domain reads SAVISQKPSRDICQRGTSLTIQCQVDSQVTMMFWYRQQPGQSLTLIATANQGSEATYESGFVIDKFPISRPNLTFSTLTVSNMSPEDSSIYLCSVSGQGLGPNEKLFFGSGTQLSVL.

This clone has a handful of counts. V gene TRBV6-6 combines with J gene TRBJ1-5, with 9 bases identical to TRBD1. The V gene's germline CDR1 is MNHNY and CDR2 SVGAGI (reference sequence). V shed 5 bases, J shed 3 bases, and the junction held 5 bases outside the gene matches. The CDR3 has 15 residues. CDR3 in amino acids: CASSRDRANNQPQHF. CDR3 sequence (DNA): TGTGCCAGCAGTCGGGACAGGGCTAACAATCAGCCCCAGCATTTT.

This clone was counted a single time. The V call is TRBV10-3, the J call TRBJ2-5; D gene uncertain. Germline CDR1 and CDR2: ENHRY and SYGVKD. The CDR3 spans 13 residues. Deletions cut 4 bases from V and 3 bases from J, with 9 bases between. The CDR3 coding sequence is TGTGCCATCAGTGGGCTCGTCGAAGAGACCCAGTACTTC. Amino acids: CAISGLVEETQYF.